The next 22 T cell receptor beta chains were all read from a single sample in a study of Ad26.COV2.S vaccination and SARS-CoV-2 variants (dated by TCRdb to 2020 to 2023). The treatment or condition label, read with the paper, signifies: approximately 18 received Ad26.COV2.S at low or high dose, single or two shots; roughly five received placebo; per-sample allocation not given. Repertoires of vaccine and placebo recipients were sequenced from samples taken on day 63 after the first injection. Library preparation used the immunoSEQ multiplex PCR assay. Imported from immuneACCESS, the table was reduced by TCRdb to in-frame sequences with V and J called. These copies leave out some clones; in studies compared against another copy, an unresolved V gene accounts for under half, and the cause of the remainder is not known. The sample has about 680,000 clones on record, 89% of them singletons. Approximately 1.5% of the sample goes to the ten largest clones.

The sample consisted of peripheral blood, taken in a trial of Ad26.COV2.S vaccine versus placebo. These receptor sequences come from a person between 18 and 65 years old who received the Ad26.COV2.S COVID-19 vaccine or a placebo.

CDR3 nucleotide sequence: TGTGCCAGCTCAGGGATTCGGACCGGGGAGCTGTTTTTT. This encodes CASSGIRTGELFF. The rearrangement joins TRBV12-3 or TRBV12-4 to TRBJ2-2, with D perhaps matching TRBD1 (5 bases). CDR3 length equals 13 residues. Trimming shortened V by 8 bases and J by 5 bases, and 12 bases separated the two germline ends.

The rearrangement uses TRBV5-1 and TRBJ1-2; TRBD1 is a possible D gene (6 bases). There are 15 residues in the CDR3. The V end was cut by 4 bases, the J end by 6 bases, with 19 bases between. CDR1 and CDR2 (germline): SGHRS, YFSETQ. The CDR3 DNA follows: TGCGCCAGCAGCCCCTCCGGGACGGGGGCAGATGGCTACACCTTC. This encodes CASSPSGTGADGYTF. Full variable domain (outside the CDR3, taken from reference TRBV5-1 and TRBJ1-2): KAGVTQTPRYLIKTRGQQVTLSCSPISGHRSVSWYQQTPGQGLQFLFEYFSETQRNKGNFPGRFSGRQFSNSRSEMNVSTLELGDSALYLCASSPSGTGADGYTFGSGTRLTVV.

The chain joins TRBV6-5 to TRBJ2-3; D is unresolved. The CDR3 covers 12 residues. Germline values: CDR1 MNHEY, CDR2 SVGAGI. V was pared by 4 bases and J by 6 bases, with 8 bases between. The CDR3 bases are TGTGCCAGCAGTTTGAATTCGGATACGCAGTATTTT. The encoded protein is CASSLNSDTQYF.

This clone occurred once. Here the CDR3 reads CASSRMRGRAGNTGELFF. As DNA, the CDR3 is TGCGCCAGCAGCCGGATGAGGGGCCGGGCGGGAAACACCGGGGAGCTGTTTTTT. This chain uses TRBV4-3 with TRBJ2-2; D may be TRBD2 (6 bases). Trimming shortened V by 4 bases and J by 2 bases, and 20 bases separated the two germline ends. The CDR3 extends over 18 amino acids. Looked up from germline, CDR1 is LGHNA and CDR2 is YSLEER.

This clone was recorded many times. This CDR3 is CASSSRPAGEVEQFF. The CDR3 DNA follows: TGTGCCAGCAGCTCCCGTCCGGCGGGGGAGGTTGAGCAGTTCTTC. The chain has TRBV11-3 and TRBJ2-1; 7 bases map to TRBD2. After removal of 4 bases from V and 9 bases from J, the junction contained 12 bases not matched to a gene. The CDR3 runs to 15 residues. From germline, CDR1 is SGHNT and CDR2 YENEEA. The variable domain in full, completed from reference TRBV11-3 and TRBJ2-1, reads EAGVVQSPRYKIIEKKQPVAFWCNPISGHNTLYWYLQNLGQGPELLIRYENEEAVDDSQLPKDRFSAERLKGVDSTLKIQPAELGDSAVYLCASSSRPAGEVEQFFGPGTRLTVL.

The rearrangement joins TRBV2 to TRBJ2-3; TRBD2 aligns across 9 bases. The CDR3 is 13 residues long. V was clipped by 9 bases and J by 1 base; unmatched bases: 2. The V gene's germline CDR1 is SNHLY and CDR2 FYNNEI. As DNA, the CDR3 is TGTGCCAGAGCTAGCGGGGGCACAGATACGCAGTATTTT. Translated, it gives CARASGGTDTQYF.

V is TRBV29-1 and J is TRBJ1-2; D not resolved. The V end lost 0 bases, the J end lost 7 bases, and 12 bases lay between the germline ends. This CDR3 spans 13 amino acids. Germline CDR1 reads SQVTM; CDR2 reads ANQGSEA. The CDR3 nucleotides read TGCAGCGTTGAAGATTGGTCCCGAGGTGGCTACACCTTC. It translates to CSVEDWSRGGYTF.

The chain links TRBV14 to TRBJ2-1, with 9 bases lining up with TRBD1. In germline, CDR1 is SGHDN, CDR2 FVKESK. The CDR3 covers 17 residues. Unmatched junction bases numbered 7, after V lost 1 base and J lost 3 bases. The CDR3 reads CASSQGIPGQGYNEQFF. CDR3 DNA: TGTGCCAGCAGCCAAGGAATCCCGGGACAGGGCTACAATGAGCAGTTCTTC.

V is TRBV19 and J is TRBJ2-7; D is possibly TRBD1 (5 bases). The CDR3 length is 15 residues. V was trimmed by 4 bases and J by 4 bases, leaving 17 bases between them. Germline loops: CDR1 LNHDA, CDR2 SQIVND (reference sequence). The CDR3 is CASSTPTAAPYEQYF. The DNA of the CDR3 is TGTGCCAGTAGTACCCCGACAGCCGCGCCTTACGAGCAGTACTTC.

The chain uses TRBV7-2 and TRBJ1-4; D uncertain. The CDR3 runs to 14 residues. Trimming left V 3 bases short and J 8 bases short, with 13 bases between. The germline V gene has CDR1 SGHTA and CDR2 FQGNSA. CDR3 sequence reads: CASSFLEGGEKLFF. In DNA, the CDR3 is TGTGCCAGCAGCTTCCTTGAAGGAGGGGAAAAACTGTTTTTT. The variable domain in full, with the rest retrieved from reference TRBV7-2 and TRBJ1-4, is GAGVSQSPSNKVTEKGKDVELRCDPISGHTALYWYRQSLGQGLEFLIYFQGNSAPDKSGLPSDRFSAERTGGSVSTLTIQRTQQEDSAVYLCASSFLEGGEKLFFGSGTQLSVL.

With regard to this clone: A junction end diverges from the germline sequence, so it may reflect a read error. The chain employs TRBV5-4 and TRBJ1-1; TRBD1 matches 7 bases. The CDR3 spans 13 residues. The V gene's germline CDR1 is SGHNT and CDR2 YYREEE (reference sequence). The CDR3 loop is CASSFSDRESLRF. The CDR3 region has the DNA TGTGCCAGCAGCTTTTCCGACAGGGAGTCTCTAAGATTT.

CDR3 sequence reads: CASSAGTGPFEKLFF. The CDR3 DNA sequence: TGTGCCAGCTCGGCGGGGACAGGGCCTTTTGAAAAACTGTTTTTT. This chain connects TRBV18 to TRBJ1-4, with 9 nucleotides matching TRBD1. V lost 6 bases, J lost 7 bases, and 9 bases stayed unmatched. Germline CDR1 and CDR2: KGHSH and LQKENI. This CDR3 region has 15 residues.

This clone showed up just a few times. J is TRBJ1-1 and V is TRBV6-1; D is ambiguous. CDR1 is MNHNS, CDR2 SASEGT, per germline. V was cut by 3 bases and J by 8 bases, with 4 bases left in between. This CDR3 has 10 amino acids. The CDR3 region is CASSEREAFF. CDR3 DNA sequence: TGTGCCAGCAGTGAGAGGGAAGCTTTCTTT.

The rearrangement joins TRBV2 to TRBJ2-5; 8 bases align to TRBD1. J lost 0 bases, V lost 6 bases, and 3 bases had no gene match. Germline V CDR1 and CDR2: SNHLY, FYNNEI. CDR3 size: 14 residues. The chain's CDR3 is CASRTGDYQETQYF. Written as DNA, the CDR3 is TGTGCCAGCAGGACAGGGGACTACCAAGAGACCCAGTACTTC.

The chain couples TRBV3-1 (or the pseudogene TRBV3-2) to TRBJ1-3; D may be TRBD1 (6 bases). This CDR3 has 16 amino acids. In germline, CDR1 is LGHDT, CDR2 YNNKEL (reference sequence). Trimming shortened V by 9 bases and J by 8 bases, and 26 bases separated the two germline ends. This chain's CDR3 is CASSATRTVGADTIYF. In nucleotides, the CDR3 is TGTGCCAGTAGTGCGACACGGACAGTGGGTGCGGACACCATATATTTT.

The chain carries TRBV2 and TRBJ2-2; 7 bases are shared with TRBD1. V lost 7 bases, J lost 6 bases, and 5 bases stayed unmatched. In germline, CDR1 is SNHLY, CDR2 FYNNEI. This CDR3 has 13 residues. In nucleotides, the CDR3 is TGTGCCAGCACCCGGGACAGTTCCGGGGAGCTGTTTTTT. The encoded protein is CASTRDSSGELFF.

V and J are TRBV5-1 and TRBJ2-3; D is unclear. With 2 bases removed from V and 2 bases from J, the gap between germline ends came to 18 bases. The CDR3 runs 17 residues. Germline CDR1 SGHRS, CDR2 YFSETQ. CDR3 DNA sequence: TGCGCCAGCAGCTTAAGAAGTCCATCCAGTATCACAGATACGCAGTATTTT. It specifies CASSLRSPSSITDTQYF.

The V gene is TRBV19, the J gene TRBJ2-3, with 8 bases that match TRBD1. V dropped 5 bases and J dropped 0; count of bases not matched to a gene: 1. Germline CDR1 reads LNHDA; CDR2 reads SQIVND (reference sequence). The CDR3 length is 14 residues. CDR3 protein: CASSGQGSTDTQYF. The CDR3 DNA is TGTGCCAGTAGTGGACAGGGTAGCACAGATACGCAGTATTTT.

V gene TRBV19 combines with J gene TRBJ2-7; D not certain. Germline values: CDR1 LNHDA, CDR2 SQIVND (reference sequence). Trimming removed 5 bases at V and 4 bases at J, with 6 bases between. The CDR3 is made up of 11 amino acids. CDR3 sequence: CASSYGYEQYF. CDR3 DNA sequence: TGTGCCAGTAGTTATGGGTACGAGCAGTACTTC.

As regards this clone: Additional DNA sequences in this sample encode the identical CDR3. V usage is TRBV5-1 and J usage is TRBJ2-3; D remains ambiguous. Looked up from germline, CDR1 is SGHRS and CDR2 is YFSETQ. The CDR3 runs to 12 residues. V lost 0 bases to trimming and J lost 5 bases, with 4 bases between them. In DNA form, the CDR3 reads TGCGCCAGCAGCTTGGCCCAAGATACGCAGTATTTT. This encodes CASSLAQDTQYF.

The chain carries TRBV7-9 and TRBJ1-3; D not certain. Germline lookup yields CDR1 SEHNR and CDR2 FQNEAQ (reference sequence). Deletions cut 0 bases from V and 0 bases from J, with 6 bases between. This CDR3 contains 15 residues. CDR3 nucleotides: TGTGCCAGCAGCTTAGCGTGGAGCTCTGGAAACACCATATATTTT. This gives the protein CASSLAWSSGNTIYF. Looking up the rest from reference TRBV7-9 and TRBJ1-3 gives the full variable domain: DTGVSQNPRHKITKRGQNVTFRCDPISEHNRLYWYRQTLGQGPEFLTYFQNEAQLEKSRLLSDRFSAERPKGSFSTLEIQRTEQGDSAMYLCASSLAWSSGNTIYFGEGSWLTVV.

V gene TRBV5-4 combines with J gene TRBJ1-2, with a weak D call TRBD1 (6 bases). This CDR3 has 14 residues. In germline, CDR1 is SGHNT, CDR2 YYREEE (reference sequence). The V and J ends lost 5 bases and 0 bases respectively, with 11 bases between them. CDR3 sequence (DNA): TGTGCCAGCAGATTGACAGGCACTAACTATGGCTACACCTTC. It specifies CASRLTGTNYGYTF.